This entry features one T cell receptor beta chain sequence. Its antigen is unidentified. The sample originates from a study of cytotoxic CD8 clonotypes in ibrutinib-treated CLL. Study-level results: Clonality showed a rise at ibrutinib response that reversed toward baseline at progression. A difference in sampling times existed between sustained-remission and progressing patients.

From germline, CDR1 is SGDLS and CDR2 YYNGEE. The CDR3 is made up of 20 amino acids. V lost 3 bases and J lost 0, with 22 bases in between. This table comes from immunoSEQ multiplex PCR, and its TCRdb copy is limited to in-frame clones, with some not included. The sample lists about 130,000 clones, around four fifths occurring once. PBMCs were cryopreserved, and roughly 2 micrograms of genomic DNA from them went into TCR beta libraries. The TCR comes from a human donor with chronic lymphocytic leukemia. The rearrangement joins TRBV9 to TRBJ2-6, with a weak D call TRBD1 (6 bases). Material: PBMCs, obtained after 24 months of ibrutinib treatment. CDR3: CASSGLRTGPTSSGANVLTF. The CDR3 nucleotides are TGTGCCAGCAGCGGACTCAGAACAGGGCCTACCTCCTCTGGGGCCAACGTCCTGACTTTC. The full variable domain, completed using reference TRBV9 and TRBJ2-6, is DSGVTQTPKHLITATGQRVTLRCSPRSGDLSVYWYQQSLDQGLQFLIQYYNGEERAKGNILERFSAQQFPDLHSELNLSSLELGDSALYFCASSGLRTGPTSSGANVLTFGAGSRLTVL.